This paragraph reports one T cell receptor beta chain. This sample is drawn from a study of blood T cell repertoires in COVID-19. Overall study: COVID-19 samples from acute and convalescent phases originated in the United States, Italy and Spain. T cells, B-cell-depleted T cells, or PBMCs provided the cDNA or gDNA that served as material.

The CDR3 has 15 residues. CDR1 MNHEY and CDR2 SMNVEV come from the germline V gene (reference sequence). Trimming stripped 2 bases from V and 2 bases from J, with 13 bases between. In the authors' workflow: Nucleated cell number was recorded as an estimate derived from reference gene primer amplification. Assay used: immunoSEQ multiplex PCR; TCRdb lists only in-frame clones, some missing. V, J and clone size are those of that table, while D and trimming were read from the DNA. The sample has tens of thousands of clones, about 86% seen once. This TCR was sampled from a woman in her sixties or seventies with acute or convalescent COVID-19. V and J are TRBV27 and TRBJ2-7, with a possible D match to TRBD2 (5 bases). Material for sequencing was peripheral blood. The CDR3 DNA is TGTGCCAGCAGTTTAAGGGTAGGAGGACCCTACGAGCAGTACTTC. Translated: CASSLRVGGPYEQYF.